This T cell receptor beta chain is drawn from a study of blood T cell repertoires in COVID-19. Study-level background: Collection of acute and convalescent COVID-19 samples took place in the United States, Italy and Spain. T cells, B-cell-depleted T cells, or PBMCs supplied cDNA or gDNA.

In the original workflow: Researchers report that nucleated cell counts were estimated from reference gene primer amplification. Repertoires were generated with immunoSEQ multiplex PCR, while TCRdb's copy carries only in-frame clones and drops some. V, J and clone size derive from that table, while D and trimming were established from the DNA sequence. The table includes approximately 66,000 clones, around 87% detected once. Germline V gene lookup returns CDR1 SGHTS and CDR2 YDEGEE. CDR3 size: 15 residues. The J segment lost 4 bases and the V segment lost 2 bases, leaving 4 bases of the junction unmatched.

The TCR comes from a man aged 55 to 69 with acute or convalescent COVID-19. The chain employs TRBV5-8 and TRBJ1-4, with 8 bases fitting TRBD1. The sequenced sample was peripheral blood. The CDR3 sequence is CASSFGTGHNEKLFF. Here the CDR3 DNA reads TGTGCCAGCAGCTTTGGGACAGGCCATAATGAAAAACTGTTTTTT.